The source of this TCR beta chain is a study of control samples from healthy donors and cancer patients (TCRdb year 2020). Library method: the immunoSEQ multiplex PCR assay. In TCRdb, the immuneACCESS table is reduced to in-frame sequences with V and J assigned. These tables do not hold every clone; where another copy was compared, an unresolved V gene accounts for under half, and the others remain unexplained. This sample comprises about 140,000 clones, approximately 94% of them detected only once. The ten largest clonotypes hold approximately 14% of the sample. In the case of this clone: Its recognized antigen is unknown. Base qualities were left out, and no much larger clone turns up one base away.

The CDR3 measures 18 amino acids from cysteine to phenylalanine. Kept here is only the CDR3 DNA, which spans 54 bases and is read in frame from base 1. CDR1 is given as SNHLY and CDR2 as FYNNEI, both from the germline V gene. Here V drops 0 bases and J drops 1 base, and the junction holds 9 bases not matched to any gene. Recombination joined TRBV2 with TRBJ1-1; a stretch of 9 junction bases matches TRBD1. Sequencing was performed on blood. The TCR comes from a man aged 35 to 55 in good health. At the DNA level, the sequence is TGTGCCAGCAGTGAAGCGGGGACAGGGACGGATGGGAACACTGAAGCTTTCTTT. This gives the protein CASSEAGTGTDGNTEAFF.